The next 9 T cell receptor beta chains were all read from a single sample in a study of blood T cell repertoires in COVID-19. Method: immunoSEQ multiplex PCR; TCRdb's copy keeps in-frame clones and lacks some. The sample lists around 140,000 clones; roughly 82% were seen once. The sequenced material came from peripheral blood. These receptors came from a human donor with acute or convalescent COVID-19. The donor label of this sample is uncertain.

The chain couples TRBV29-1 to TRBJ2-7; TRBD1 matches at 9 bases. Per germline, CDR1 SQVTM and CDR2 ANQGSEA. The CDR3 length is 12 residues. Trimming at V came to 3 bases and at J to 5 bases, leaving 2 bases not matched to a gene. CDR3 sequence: CSVEGQGHEQYF. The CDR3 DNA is TGCAGCGTTGAGGGACAGGGCCACGAGCAGTACTTC.

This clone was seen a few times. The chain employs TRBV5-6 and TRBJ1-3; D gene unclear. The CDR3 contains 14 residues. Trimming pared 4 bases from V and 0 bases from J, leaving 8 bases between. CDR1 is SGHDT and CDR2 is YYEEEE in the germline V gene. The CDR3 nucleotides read TGTGCCAGCAGCCCCTTTTACTCTGGAAACACCATATATTTT. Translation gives CASSPFYSGNTIYF. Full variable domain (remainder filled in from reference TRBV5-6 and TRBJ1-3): DAGVTQSPTHLIKTRGQQVTLRCSPKSGHDTVSWYQQALGQGPQFIFQYYEEEERQRGNFPDRFSGHQFPNYSSELNVNALLLGDSALYLCASSPFYSGNTIYFGEGSWLTVV.

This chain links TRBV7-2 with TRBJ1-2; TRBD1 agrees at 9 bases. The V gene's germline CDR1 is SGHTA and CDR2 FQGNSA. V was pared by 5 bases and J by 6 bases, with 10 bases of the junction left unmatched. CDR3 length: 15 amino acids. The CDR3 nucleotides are TGTGCCAGCAGCATTAGACCGGGACAGGGTCATGGCTACACCTTC. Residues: CASSIRPGQGHGYTF.

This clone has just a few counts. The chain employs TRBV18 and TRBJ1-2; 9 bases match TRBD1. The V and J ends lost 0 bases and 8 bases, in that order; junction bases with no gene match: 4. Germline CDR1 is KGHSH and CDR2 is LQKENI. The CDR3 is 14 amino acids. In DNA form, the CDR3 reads TGTGCCAGCTCACCACCGACAGGGGGGGGAGGCTACACCTTC. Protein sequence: CASSPPTGGGGYTF.

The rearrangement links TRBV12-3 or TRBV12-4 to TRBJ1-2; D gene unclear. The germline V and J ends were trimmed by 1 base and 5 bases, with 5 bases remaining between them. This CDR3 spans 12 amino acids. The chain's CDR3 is CASSLGVYGYTF. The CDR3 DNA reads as TGTGCCAGCAGTTTAGGTGTATATGGCTACACCTTC.

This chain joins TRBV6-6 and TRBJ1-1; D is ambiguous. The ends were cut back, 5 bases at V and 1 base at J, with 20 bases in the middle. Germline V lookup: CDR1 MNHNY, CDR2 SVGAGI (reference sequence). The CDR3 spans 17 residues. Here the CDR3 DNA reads TGTGCCAGCAGTCTCTACCCGACGGCTGGGAGGAACACTGAAGCTTTCTTT. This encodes CASSLYPTAGRNTEAFF.

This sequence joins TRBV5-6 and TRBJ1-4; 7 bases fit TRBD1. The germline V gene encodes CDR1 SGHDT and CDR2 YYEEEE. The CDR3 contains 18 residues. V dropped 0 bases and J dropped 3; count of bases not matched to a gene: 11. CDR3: CASSLEGTRGTANEKLFF. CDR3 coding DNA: TGTGCCAGCAGCTTGGAGGGAACGCGCGGGACAGCTAATGAAAAACTGTTTTTT.

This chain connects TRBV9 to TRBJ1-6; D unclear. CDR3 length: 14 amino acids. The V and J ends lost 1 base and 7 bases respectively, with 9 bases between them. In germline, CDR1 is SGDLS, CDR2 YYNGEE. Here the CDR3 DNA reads TGTGCCAGCAGCGTAAACGGGGAGAATTCACCCCTCCACTTT. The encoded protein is CASSVNGENSPLHF.

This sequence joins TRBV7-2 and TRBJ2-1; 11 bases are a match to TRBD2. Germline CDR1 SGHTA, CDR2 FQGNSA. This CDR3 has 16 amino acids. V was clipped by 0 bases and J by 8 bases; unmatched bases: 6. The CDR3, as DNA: TGTGCCAGCAGCTTAGCGTTAGCGGGGGGGGTCGATGAGCAGTTCTTC. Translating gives CASSLALAGGVDEQFF.